This T cell receptor beta chain was captured in a study of blood T cell repertoires in COVID-19. Overall study context: The origin of the acute and convalescent COVID-19 samples was the United States, Italy and Spain. In each case, the material was cDNA or gDNA derived from T cells, B-cell-depleted T cells, or PBMCs.

The CDR3 length is 14 residues. Germline V lookup: CDR1 MGHRA, CDR2 YSYEKL. The V gene lost 0 bases and the J gene lost 0 bases, with 6 bases spanning the gap. In the authors' workflow: Amplification of reference gene primers provided the estimated nucleated cell counts. This table comes from immunoSEQ multiplex PCR, and its TCRdb copy is limited to in-frame clones, with some not included. That table gives V, J and clone size, and the DNA gave D and trimming. The sample holds some 120,000 clones; 60% to 85% are singletons and the top ten take over 15%. This TCR was sampled from an elderly man with acute or convalescent COVID-19. The source material was peripheral blood. This rearrangement joins TRBV4-1 to TRBJ2-7; D is uncertain. DNA for the CDR3: TGCGCCAGCAGCCAAGAAACAGTCTCCTACGAGCAGTACTTC. Its translation: CASSQETVSYEQYF.